The clone carrying this T cell receptor (beta chain) was counted a single time. This sample is part of a study of cytomegalovirus exposure and HLA in healthy donors. The CDR3 extends over 16 amino acids. V lost 1 base and J 1 base, leaving 11 bases between the germline ends. The V gene's germline CDR1 is MGHRA and CDR2 YSYEKL. Researchers ran the PCR with 60 Vbeta and 13 Jbeta primers. Assay used: immunoSEQ multiplex PCR; TCRdb lists only in-frame clones, some missing. Here the sample spans around 270,000 clones, 80% being singletons. The receptor was isolated from a girl aged 2-10 years in good health and CMV-seronegative. The chain couples TRBV4-1 to TRBJ2-1; D gene unclear. Material: PBMCs. CDR3 protein: CASSQVAASSYNEQFF. The CDR3 DNA is TGCGCCAGCAGCCAAGTGGCGGCGAGTTCCTACAATGAGCAGTTCTTC.